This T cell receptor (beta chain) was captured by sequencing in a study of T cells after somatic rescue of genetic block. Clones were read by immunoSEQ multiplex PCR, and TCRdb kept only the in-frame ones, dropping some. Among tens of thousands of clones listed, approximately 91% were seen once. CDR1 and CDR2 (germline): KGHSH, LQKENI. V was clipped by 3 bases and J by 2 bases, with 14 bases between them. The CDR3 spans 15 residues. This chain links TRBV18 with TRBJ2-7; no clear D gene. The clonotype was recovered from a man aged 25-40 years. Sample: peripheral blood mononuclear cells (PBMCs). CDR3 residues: CASSPPGRSTYEQYF. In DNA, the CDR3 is TGTGCCAGCTCACCCCCTGGACGGTCTACCTACGAGCAGTACTTC.